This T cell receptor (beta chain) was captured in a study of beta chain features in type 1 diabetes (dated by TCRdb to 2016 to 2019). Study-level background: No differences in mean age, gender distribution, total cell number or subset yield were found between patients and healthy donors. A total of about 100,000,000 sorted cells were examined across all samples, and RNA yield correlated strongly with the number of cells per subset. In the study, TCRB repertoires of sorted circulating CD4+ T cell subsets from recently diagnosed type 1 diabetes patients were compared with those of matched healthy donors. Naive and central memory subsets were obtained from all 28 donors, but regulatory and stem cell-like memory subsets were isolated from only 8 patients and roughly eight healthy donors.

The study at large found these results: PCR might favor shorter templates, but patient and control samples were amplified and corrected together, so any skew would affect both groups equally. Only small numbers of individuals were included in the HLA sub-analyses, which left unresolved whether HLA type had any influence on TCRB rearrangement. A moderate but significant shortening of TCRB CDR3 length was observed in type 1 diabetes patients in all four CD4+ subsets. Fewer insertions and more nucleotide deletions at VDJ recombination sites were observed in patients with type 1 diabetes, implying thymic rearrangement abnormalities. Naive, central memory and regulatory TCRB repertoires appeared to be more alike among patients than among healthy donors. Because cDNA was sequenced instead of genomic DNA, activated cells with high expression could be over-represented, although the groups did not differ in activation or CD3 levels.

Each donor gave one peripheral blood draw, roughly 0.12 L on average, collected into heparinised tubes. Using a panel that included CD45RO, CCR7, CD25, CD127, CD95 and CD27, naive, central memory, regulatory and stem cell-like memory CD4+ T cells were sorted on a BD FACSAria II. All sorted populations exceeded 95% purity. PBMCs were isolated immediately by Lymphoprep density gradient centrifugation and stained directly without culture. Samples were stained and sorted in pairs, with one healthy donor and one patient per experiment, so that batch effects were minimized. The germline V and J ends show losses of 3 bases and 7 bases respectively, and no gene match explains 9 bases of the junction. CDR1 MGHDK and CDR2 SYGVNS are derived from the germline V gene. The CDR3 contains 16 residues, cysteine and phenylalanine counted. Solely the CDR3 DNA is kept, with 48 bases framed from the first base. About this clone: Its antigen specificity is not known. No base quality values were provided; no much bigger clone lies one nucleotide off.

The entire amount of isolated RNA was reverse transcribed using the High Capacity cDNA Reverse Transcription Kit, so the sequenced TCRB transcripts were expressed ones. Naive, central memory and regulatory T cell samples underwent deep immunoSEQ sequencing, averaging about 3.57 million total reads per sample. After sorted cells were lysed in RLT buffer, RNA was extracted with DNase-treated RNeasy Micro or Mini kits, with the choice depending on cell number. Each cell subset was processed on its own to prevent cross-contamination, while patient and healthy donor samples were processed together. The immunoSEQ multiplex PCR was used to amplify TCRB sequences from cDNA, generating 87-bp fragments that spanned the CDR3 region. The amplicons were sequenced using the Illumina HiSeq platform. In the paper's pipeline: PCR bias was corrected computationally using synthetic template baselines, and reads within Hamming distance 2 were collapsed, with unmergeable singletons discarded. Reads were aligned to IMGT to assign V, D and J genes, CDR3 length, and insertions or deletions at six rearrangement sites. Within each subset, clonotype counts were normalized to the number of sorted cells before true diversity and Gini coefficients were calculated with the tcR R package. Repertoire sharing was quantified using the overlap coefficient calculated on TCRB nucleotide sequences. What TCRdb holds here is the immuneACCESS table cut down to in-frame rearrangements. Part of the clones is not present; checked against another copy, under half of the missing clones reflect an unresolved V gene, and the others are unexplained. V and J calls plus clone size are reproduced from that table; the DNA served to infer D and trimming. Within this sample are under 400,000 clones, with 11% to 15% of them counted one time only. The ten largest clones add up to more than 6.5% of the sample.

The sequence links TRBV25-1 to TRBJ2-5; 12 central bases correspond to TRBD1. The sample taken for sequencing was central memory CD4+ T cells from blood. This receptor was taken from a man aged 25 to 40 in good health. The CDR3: CASSDSGTGGGGTQYF. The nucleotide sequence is TGTGCCAGCAGTGACTCCGGGACAGGGGGCGGCGGGACCCAGTACTTC.